A single sample gave rise to the 4 T cell receptor beta chains below, sequenced in a study of shared clonotypes between healthy human individuals. Measured with immunoSEQ multiplex PCR; TCRdb has only the in-frame clones, and not every one. The sample gives nearly 2 million clones, about 95% of which show up once; 0.95% to 1.5% is in the top ten. CD45RO negativity and positive selection for CCR7 defined naive CD8 cells, a population that excluded terminally differentiated effector memory CD45RA+ cells. Sequencing used naive CD8+ T cells sorted from blood. Every receptor here comes from a man aged 18-30 years in good health.

The V gene is TRBV25-1, the J gene TRBJ2-3; TRBD2 agrees at 10 bases. This CDR3 has 16 residues. Germline CDR1 and CDR2: MGHDK and SYGVNS. V shed 3 bases and J 1 base; nucleotides not matched to a gene: 4. The CDR3 nucleotides are TGTGCCAGCAGTGATTTCGGGACTAGCGGCACAGATACGCAGTATTTT. This sequence encodes CASSDFGTSGTDTQYF.

This sequence joins TRBV27 and TRBJ2-6, with a weak D call TRBD2 (5 bases). CDR1 is MNHEY, CDR2 SMNVEV, per germline (reference sequence). Trimming took 5 bases from V and 0 from J, leaving 20 bases between them. The CDR3 spans 19 residues. CDR3 residues: CASSPYSGIPVSGANVLTF. DNA for the CDR3: TGTGCCAGCAGTCCTTACTCCGGGATCCCGGTCTCTGGGGCCAACGTCCTGACTTTC.

This chain uses TRBV6-1 with TRBJ2-1; the match to TRBD2 covers 9 bases. V shed 3 bases, J shed 5 bases, and the junction held 11 bases outside the gene matches. This CDR3 region has 17 residues. Per the germline V gene, CDR1 is MNHNS and CDR2 is SASEGT. In DNA, the CDR3 is TGTGCCAGCAGTGACTTAGGTAGCGGGGGACCTAACAATGAGCAGTTCTTC. This translates into CASSDLGSGGPNNEQFF.

The J gene is TRBJ1-1, the V gene TRBV7-2; D is ambiguous. CDR3 length equals 15 residues. Trimming pared 5 bases from V and 1 base from J, leaving 14 bases between. Germline V CDR1 and CDR2: SGHTA, FQGNSA. For the CDR3, the DNA is TGTGCCAGCAGCCGCATAACCTGGACGAACACTGAAGCTTTCTTT. This encodes CASSRITWTNTEAFF.